The 31 T cell receptor beta chains reported below all come from one sample, sequenced in a study of early T cells in non-severe SARS-CoV-2 infection. TCRdb reprocessed the 5' RACE reads with MiXCR, giving one entry per CDR3 protein. Of more than 15,000 distinct CDR3 sequences in the sample, about 5.4% are singletons; the top ten hold roughly 6.8%. Source: whole blood, taken at baseline. The origin of the receptors is an adult who was a healthcare worker with PCR-confirmed SARS-CoV-2 infection or an uninfected control (not recorded which).

The sample holds many counts of this clonotype. This chain joins TRBV29-1 and TRBJ1-1, with a tentative D call TRBD1 (6 bases). This CDR3 has 12 residues. Per the germline V gene, CDR1 is SQVTM and CDR2 is ANQGSEA. Deletions cut 3 bases from V and 2 bases from J, with 7 bases between. The CDR3 DNA reads TGCAGCGTTGACAGGGGAAACACTGAAGCTTTCTTT. This sequence encodes CSVDRGNTEAFF. The whole variable domain, remainder taken from reference TRBV29-1 and TRBJ1-1, is SAVISQKPSRDICQRGTSLTIQCQVDSQVTMMFWYRQQPGQSLTLIATANQGSEATYESGFVIDKFPISRPNLTFSTLTVSNMSPEDSSIYLCSVDRGNTEAFFGQGTRLTVV.

This clonotype showed up just a few times. This chain joins TRBV6-6 and TRBJ2-3, with D unresolved. The CDR3 covers 14 residues. In germline, CDR1 is MNHNY, CDR2 SVGAGI (reference sequence). V lost 6 bases to trimming and J lost 1 base, with 11 bases between them. This chain's CDR3 is CASSEQKRTDTQYF. CDR3 coding DNA: TGTGCCAGCAGCGAACAGAAACGCACAGATACGCAGTATTTT.

This clonotype has more than one count but fewer than ten. The chain has TRBV13 and TRBJ1-6, with unresolved D. CDR1 is PRHDT and CDR2 is FYEKMQ in the germline V gene (reference sequence). The CDR3 is 10 residues long. The V end lost 8 bases, the J end lost 14 bases, and 10 bases lay between the germline ends. CDR3 DNA sequence: TGTGCCAGCCAATCCAGATCCCTCCACTTT. Encoded protein: CASQSRSLHF.

The chain has TRBV7-6 and TRBJ2-3; 7 nucleotides match TRBD2. The CDR3 loop spans 16 amino acids. Looked up from germline, CDR1 is SGHVS and CDR2 is FNYEAQ. The trim removed 2 bases at V and 0 bases at J, leaving 5 bases unmatched. The CDR3 coding sequence is TGTGCCAGCAGCTTACGGTTGCGGGGGAGCACAGATACGCAGTATTTT. It is translated as CASSLRLRGSTDTQYF.

The sample holds many counts of this clonotype. The gene calls are TRBV20-1 and TRBJ2-5; 7 positions match TRBD2. The CDR3 extends over 13 amino acids. After removal of 8 bases from V and 0 bases from J, the junction contained 6 bases not matched to a gene. Germline V gene data show CDR1 as DFQATT and CDR2 as SNEGSKA (reference sequence). The CDR3 DNA reads as TGCAGTTTGATTGCGGGGGACCAAGAGACCCAGTACTTC. Translated: CSLIAGDQETQYF.

This clonotype was seen repeatedly, ten times or more. This chain links TRBV7-6 with TRBJ2-2, with D possibly called TRBD1 or TRBD2 (5 bases each). The ends were cut back, 7 bases at V and 4 bases at J, with 16 bases in the middle. Germline lookup yields CDR1 SGHVS and CDR2 FNYEAQ. The CDR3 runs to 15 residues. The CDR3 DNA is TGTGCCAGCACCTCGGTGGGGGATGTCACCGGGGAGCTGTTTTTT. Translating it yields CASTSVGDVTGELFF.

Judged by abundance, this clonotype is medium-sized (0.01 to 0.1%). J is TRBJ1-5 and V is TRBV4-3; possibly TRBD1 for D (6 bases). This CDR3 region has 15 residues. V gave up 3 bases and J gave up 3 bases, with 12 bases separating them. CDR1 and CDR2 (germline): LGHNA, YSLEER. The CDR3 here is CASSHRRGDNQPQHF. CDR3 coding DNA: TGCGCCAGCAGCCACAGGAGGGGGGACAATCAGCCCCAGCATTTT.

This clonotype rates as medium-sized. The chain uses TRBV4-2 and TRBJ2-7, with D perhaps TRBD2 (6 bases). Trimming left V 0 bases short and J 7 bases short, with 16 bases between. The CDR3 runs 15 residues. The germline V gene has CDR1 LGHNA and CDR2 YNFKEQ. This CDR3 reads CASSQDTDPAGEQYF. CDR3 coding DNA: TGTGCCAGCAGCCAAGATACTGACCCCGCGGGGGAGCAGTACTTC.

This clonotype is medium-sized in the sample. This chain connects TRBV3-1 to TRBJ1-2; 7 bases align to TRBD1. J gave up 13 bases and V 1 base, and 15 bases lay outside the gene matches. This CDR3 region has 15 residues. The germline V gene encodes CDR1 LGHDT and CDR2 YNNKEL (reference sequence). In DNA, the CDR3 is TGTGCCAGCAGCCAAGGTAGCGACCAGACAGGGAAGCTCACCTTC. Translated, it gives CASSQGSDQTGKLTF.

This clonotype was recorded many times. The chain couples TRBV10-3 to TRBJ1-2, with 8 bases identical to TRBD1. After removal of 6 bases from V and 8 bases from J, the junction contained 8 bases not matched to a gene. This CDR3 spans 13 amino acids. CDR1 and CDR2 from the germline V gene are ENHRY and SYGVKD. CDR3 DNA sequence: TGTGCCATCAGCGCGGACAGGGATGGCGGCTACACCTTC. Residues: CAISADRDGGYTF.

This clonotype was seen repeatedly, ten times or more. J is TRBJ2-5 and V is TRBV20-1, with D perhaps being TRBD1 or TRBD2 (5 bases each). The V and J ends lost 5 bases and 5 bases respectively, with 12 bases between them. CDR1 is DFQATT, CDR2 SNEGSKA, per germline (reference sequence). The CDR3 sequence is 12 residues long. In DNA form, the CDR3 reads TGCAGTGCTGGGACCGCGGGCGAGACCCAGTACTTC. Protein: CSAGTAGETQYF.

This clonotype rates as medium-sized (0.01 to 0.1%). The chain combines TRBV7-7 with TRBJ2-6, with no clear D. Germline V CDR1 and CDR2: SSHAT, FNYEAQ (reference sequence). The V end lost 6 bases, the J end lost 2 bases, and 5 bases lay between the germline ends. The CDR3 covers 13 residues. The CDR3 DNA reads as TGTGCCAGCAGTCTACCTGGGGCCAACGTCCTGACTTTC. Translating gives CASSLPGANVLTF.

This clonotype was recorded many times. The chain has TRBV14 and TRBJ1-5, with no clear D. The CDR3 spans 12 residues. Trimming stripped 0 bases from V and 8 bases from J, with 5 bases between. The germline gives CDR1 SGHDN, CDR2 FVKESK. CDR3 residues: CASSQDLEPQHF. CDR3 bases: TGTGCCAGCAGCCAAGACCTGGAGCCCCAGCATTTT.

In this sample, this clonotype turned up many times. The CDR3: CASSLQITEAFF. The CDR3 nucleotides are TGTGCCAGCAGCCTTCAGATTACTGAAGCTTTCTTT. The chain employs TRBV7-9 and TRBJ1-1; D is uncertain. The V gene lost 5 bases and the J gene lost 5 bases, with 9 bases spanning the gap. The length of the CDR3 is 12 residues. The germline CDR1 and CDR2 sequences are SEHNR and FQNEAQ (reference sequence).

V is TRBV4-2 and J is TRBJ2-3; no definite D call. The V and J ends lost 0 bases and 0 bases respectively, with 7 bases between them. The CDR3 has 15 residues. Per the germline V gene, CDR1 is LGHNA and CDR2 is YNFKEQ. The CDR3: CASSQENPSTDTQYF. CDR3 coding DNA: TGTGCCAGCAGCCAAGAGAACCCGAGCACAGATACGCAGTATTTT.

This clonotype was seen only a few times. The chain is built from TRBV2 and TRBJ1-5; D unresolved. V lost 6 bases and J 0 bases, leaving 12 bases between the germline ends. CDR1 is SNHLY, CDR2 FYNNEI, per germline. This CDR3 is 15 amino acids long. CDR3 coding DNA: TGTGCCAGCAGCGTGGATGCGTATAGCAATCAGCCCCAGCATTTT. Protein sequence: CASSVDAYSNQPQHF.

This clonotype was counted many times. The J gene is TRBJ2-4, the V gene TRBV12-3 or TRBV12-4, with 11 bases that match TRBD2. With 1 base clipped from V and 2 bases from J, the junction kept 7 bases outside the gene matches. There are 18 residues in the CDR3. The CDR3 region is CASSLVSGGAGTKNIQYF. The CDR3 DNA reads as TGTGCCAGCAGTTTAGTTAGCGGGGGGGCCGGGACCAAAAACATTCAGTACTTC.

The sample holds many counts of this clonotype. V usage is TRBV3-2 and J usage is TRBJ2-3; the table's D call of TRBD1 was not tested on the DNA. TRBV3-2 is designated a pseudogene. The CDR3 is 17 residues long. Here the CDR3 reads CASSQDNTGVRQDTQYF. CDR3 DNA: TGTGCCAGCAGCCAAGATAATACAGGGGTCCGGCAAGATACGCAGTATTTT.

Relative to its sample, this clonotype is medium-sized. The V and J genes are TRBV6-5 and TRBJ1-2, with a possible D match to TRBD1 (5 bases). The V and J ends lost 6 bases and 0 bases respectively, with 14 bases between them. Looked up from germline, CDR1 is MNHEY and CDR2 is SVGAGI. There are 15 residues in the CDR3. The CDR3 nucleotides are TGTGCCAGCAGCCGCTCAGGGAAATCTAACTATGGCTACACCTTC. Translating gives CASSRSGKSNYGYTF.

This clonotype came up many times. This chain uses TRBV12-3 or TRBV12-4 with TRBJ2-1; D unclear. With 2 bases removed from V and 8 bases from J, the gap between germline ends came to 7 bases. This CDR3 is 12 amino acids long. This chain's CDR3 is CASSLWAYEQFF. Written as DNA, the CDR3 is TGTGCCAGCAGTTTATGGGCGTATGAGCAGTTCTTC.

The sample holds many counts of this clonotype. The chain couples TRBV7-6 to TRBJ2-6, with D possibly TRBD1 on 6 matching bases. Trimming removed 5 bases at V and 3 bases at J, with 23 bases between. This CDR3 region has 19 residues. Germline loops: CDR1 SGHVS, CDR2 FNYEAQ. CDR3 bases: TGTGCCAGCAGCGTCGGGGACATTCTAGGGAGAGGTGGGGCCAACGTCCTGACTTTC. Protein: CASSVGDILGRGGANVLTF.

This clonotype was seen ten or more times. The chain joins TRBV19 to TRBJ2-3; 12 nucleotides match TRBD1. The CDR3 runs 15 residues. V was clipped by 5 bases and J by 5 bases; unmatched bases: 5. CDR1 is LNHDA and CDR2 is SQIVND in the germline V gene (reference sequence). The CDR3 is CASSPGQGAGDTQYF. The CDR3 DNA reads TGTGCCAGTAGTCCGGGACAGGGGGCAGGAGATACGCAGTATTTT.

This clonotype showed up many times. The V call is TRBV2, the J call TRBJ2-1; possibly TRBD2 for D (10 bases). The CDR3 runs 21 residues. V lost 5 bases to trimming and J lost 0 bases, with 29 bases between them. Germline V CDR1 and CDR2: SNHLY, FYNNEI. The CDR3 spells CASSFRDRALAGVSSYNEQFF. CDR3 DNA sequence: TGTGCCAGCAGTTTCCGGGACAGGGCTCTAGCGGGGGTAAGCTCCTACAATGAGCAGTTCTTC.

This rearrangement joins TRBV15 to TRBJ1-2; a possible D gene is TRBD1 (6 bases). CDR3 size: 14 residues. The V gene's germline CDR1 is LNHNV and CDR2 YYDKDF (reference sequence). Trimming stripped 0 bases from V and 6 bases from J, with 11 bases between. CDR3 DNA sequence: TGTGCCACCAGCAGAGATTCAGGGGCCGATGGCTACACCTTC. Its translation is CATSRDSGADGYTF.

This clonotype was seen at least ten times. Since the CDR3 does not end with the conserved phenylalanine or tryptophan, this likely comes from a read error. The limits of the CDR3 on the DNA are not certain, so only TCRdb's listed CDR3 is given. The gene calls are TRBV6-1 and TRBJ2-7; the DNA was not compared with TRBD1, the D call given in the table. Germline V lookup: CDR1 MNHNS, CDR2 SASEGT. Including both end residues, the CDR3 is 12 amino acids long. CDR3: CASSEPAGRVGL.

This clonotype was detected ten times or more. The chain couples TRBV6-5 to TRBJ2-4; a weak D match, TRBD2 (5 bases). Germline assignment: CDR1 MNHEY and CDR2 SVGAGI. CDR3 length: 15 amino acids. The V gene lost 5 bases and the J gene lost 7 bases, with 18 bases spanning the gap. CDR3 sequence reads: CASSRAPRGPNIQYF. The CDR3 DNA reads TGTGCCAGCAGTAGGGCCCCCAGAGGGCCCAACATTCAGTACTTC.

To note about this clonotype: This may be a read error, as it is one base from a much larger clone. This sequence joins TRBV3-1 and TRBJ2-3; the D is unclear. Germline V gene sequence: CDR1 LGHDT, CDR2 YNNKEL (reference sequence). Trimming left V 1 base short and J 8 bases short, with 7 bases between. The CDR3 is made up of 12 amino acids. Here the CDR3 DNA reads TGTGCCAGCAGCCAAGCAAGAGTTACGCAGTATTTT. Translated: CASSQARVTQYF.

V is TRBV7-2 and J is TRBJ2-1; the D gene could be TRBD1 or TRBD2 (5 bases each). The CDR3 is 14 residues long. Germline CDR1 SGHTA, CDR2 FQGNSA. Deletions cut 0 bases from V and 2 bases from J, with 5 bases between. DNA of the CDR3: TGTGCCAGCAGCTTAGCGGGGGCCTACAATGAGCAGTTCTTC. This sequence encodes CASSLAGAYNEQFF.

This clonotype has ten or more counts. The rearrangement uses TRBV27 and TRBJ2-7, with D perhaps matching TRBD2 (6 bases). The CDR3 is 13 amino acids. CDR1 is MNHEY, CDR2 SMNVEV, per germline (reference sequence). Trimming took off 5 bases at V and 4 bases at J, with 12 bases between the two ends. CDR3 bases: TGTGCCAGCAGTAGAGGCCGGGGGTACGAGCAGTACTTC. This sequence encodes CASSRGRGYEQYF.

This clonotype was counted at least ten times. V usage is TRBV29-1 and J usage is TRBJ1-2; D remains ambiguous. In germline, CDR1 is SQVTM, CDR2 ANQGSEA. This CDR3 has 12 residues. The V end lost 3 bases, the J end lost 6 bases, and 11 bases lay between the germline ends. CDR3 loop: CSVDNLVHGYTF. The CDR3 DNA is TGCAGCGTTGATAACTTGGTCCATGGCTACACCTTC.

Ten or more counts support this clonotype. This sequence joins TRBV7-2 and TRBJ1-1; D remains unclear. V lost 1 base, J lost 0 bases, and 9 bases lay in between. Germline assignment: CDR1 SGHTA and CDR2 FQGNSA. The length of the CDR3 is 15 residues. The CDR3 coding sequence is TGTGCCAGCAGCTTAGATGCATACCTGAACACTGAAGCTTTCTTT. The encoded protein is CASSLDAYLNTEAFF.